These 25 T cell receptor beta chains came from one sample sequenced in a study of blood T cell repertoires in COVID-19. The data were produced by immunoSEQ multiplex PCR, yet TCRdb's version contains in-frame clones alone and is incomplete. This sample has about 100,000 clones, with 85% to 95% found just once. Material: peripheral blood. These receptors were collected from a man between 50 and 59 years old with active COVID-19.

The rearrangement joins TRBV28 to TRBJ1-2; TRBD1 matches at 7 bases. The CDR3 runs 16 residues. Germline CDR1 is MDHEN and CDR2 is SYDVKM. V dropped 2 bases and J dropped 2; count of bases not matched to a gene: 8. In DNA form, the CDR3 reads TGTGCCAGCAGTTTACTCTTCGGGACAGCCAACTATGGCTACACCTTC. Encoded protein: CASSLLFGTANYGYTF.

CDR3 protein: CASSQVIGRAGELFF. CDR3 DNA sequence: TGTGCCAGCAGCCAAGTAATTGGGAGAGCCGGGGAGCTGTTTTTT. The chain combines TRBV14 with TRBJ2-2; D might be TRBD2 (5 bases). This CDR3 comprises 15 residues. V was clipped by 1 base and J by 6 bases, with 12 bases between them. CDR1 and CDR2 from the germline V gene are SGHDN and FVKESK.

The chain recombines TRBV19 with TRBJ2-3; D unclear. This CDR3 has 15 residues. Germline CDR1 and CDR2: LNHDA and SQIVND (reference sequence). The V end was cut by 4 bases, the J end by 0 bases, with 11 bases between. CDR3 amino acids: CASSSRHPSTDTQYF. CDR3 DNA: TGTGCCAGTAGTAGCAGGCACCCTAGCACAGATACGCAGTATTTT.

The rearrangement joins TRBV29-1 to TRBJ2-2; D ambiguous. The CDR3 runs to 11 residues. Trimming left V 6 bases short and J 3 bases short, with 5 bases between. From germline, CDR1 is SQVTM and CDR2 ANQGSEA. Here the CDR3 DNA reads TGCAGCGTATTAGACACCGGGGAGCTGTTTTTT. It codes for CSVLDTGELFF.

The CDR3 region is CASTLRGEAFF. In DNA, the CDR3 is TGTGCCAGCACCTTACGGGGTGAAGCTTTCTTT. The chain carries TRBV28 and TRBJ1-1; D ambiguous. CDR3 length equals 11 residues. Germline V gives CDR1 MDHEN, CDR2 SYDVKM. Deletions cut 7 bases from V and 7 bases from J, with 10 bases between.

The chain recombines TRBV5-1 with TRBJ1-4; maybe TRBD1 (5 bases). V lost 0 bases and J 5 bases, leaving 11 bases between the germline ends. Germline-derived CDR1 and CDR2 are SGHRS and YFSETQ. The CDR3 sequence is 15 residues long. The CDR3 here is CASSLDGGRNEKLFF. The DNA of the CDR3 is TGCGCCAGCAGCTTGGACGGGGGGAGGAATGAAAAACTGTTTTTT.

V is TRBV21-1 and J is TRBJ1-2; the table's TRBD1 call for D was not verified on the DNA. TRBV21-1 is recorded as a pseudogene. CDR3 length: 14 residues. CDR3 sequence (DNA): TGTGCCAGCAGCAGGGCAGCCTCTCCTACTGGCTACACCTTC. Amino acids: CASSRAASPTGYTF.

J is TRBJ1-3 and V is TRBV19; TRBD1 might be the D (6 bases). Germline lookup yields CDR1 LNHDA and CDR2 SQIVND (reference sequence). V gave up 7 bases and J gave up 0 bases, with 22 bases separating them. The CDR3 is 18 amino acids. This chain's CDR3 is CASTPRGSEIYSGNTIYF. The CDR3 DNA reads TGTGCCAGTACCCCCAGGGGCAGCGAAATATACTCTGGAAACACCATATATTTT.

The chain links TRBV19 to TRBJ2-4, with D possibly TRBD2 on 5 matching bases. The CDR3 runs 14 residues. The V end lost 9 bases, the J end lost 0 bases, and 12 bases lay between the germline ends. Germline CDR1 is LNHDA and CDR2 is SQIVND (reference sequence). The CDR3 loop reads CASRDSIAKNIQYF. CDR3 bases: TGTGCCAGCCGGGATTCTATAGCCAAAAACATTCAGTACTTC.

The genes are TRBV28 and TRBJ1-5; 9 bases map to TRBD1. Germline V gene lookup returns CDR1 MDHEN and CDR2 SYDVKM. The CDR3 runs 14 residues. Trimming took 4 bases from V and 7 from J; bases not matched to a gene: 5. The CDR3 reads CASSSDRGGQPQHF. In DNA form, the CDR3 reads TGTGCCAGCAGTTCGGACAGGGGCGGACAGCCCCAGCATTTT.

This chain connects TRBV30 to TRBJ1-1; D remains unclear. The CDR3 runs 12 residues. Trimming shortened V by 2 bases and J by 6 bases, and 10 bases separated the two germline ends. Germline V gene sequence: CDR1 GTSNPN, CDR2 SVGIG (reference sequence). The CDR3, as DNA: TGTGCCTGGAGTCTGGTGGGAGCTGAAGCTTTCTTT. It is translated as CAWSLVGAEAFF.

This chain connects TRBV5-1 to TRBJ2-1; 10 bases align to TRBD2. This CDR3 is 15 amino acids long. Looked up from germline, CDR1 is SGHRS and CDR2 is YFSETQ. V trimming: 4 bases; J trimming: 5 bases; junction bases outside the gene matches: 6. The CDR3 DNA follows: TGCGCCAGCAGCAAACGAGCGGGAGGGGACAATGAGCAGTTCTTC. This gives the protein CASSKRAGGDNEQFF.

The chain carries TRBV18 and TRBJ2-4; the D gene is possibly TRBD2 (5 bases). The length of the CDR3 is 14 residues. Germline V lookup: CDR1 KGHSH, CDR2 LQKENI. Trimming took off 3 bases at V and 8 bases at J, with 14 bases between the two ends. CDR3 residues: CASSPIPRGDIQYF. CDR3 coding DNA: TGTGCCAGCTCACCGATCCCACGGGGAGACATTCAGTACTTC.

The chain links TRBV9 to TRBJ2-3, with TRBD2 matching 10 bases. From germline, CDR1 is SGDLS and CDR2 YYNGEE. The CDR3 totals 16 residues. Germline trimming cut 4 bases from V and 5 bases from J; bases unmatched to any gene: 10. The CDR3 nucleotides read TGTGCCAGCAGCCCCAGGGTAGCGGGAGGAGGAGATACGCAGTATTTT. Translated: CASSPRVAGGGDTQYF.

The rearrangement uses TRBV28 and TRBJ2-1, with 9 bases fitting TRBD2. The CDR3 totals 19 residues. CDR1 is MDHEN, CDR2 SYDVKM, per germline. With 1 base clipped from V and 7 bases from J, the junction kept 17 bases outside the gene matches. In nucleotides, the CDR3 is TGTGCCAGCAGTTTATATTACCGAGCTAGCGGGAAGGTGGAGAATGAGCAGTTCTTC. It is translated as CASSLYYRASGKVENEQFF.

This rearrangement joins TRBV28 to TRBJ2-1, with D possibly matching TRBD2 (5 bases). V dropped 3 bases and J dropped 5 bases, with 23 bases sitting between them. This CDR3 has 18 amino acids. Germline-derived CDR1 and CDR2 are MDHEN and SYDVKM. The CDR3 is CASSFWRVGSPQDNEQFF. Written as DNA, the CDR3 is TGTGCCAGCAGTTTCTGGCGTGTGGGGAGCCCCCAAGACAATGAGCAGTTCTTC.

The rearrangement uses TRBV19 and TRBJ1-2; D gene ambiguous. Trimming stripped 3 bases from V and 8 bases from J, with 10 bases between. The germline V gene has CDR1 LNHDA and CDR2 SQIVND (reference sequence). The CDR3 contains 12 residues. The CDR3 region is CASSIGGQGYTF. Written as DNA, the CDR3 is TGTGCCAGTAGTATCGGAGGGCAGGGCTACACCTTC.

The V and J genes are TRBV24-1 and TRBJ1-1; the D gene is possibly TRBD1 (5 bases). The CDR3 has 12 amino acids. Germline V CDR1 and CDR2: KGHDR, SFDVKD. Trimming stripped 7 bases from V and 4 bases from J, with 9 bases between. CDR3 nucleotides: TGTGCCACCAGCCAGGGAGGCACTGAAGCTTTCTTT. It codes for CATSQGGTEAFF.

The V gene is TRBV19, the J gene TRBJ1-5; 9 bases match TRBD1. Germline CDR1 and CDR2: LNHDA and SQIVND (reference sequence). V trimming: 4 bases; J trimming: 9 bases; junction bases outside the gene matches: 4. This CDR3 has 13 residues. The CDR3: CASSRQGELPQHF. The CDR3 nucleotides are TGTGCCAGTAGTAGACAGGGGGAACTGCCCCAGCATTTT. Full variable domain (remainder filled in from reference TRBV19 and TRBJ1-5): DGGITQSPKYLFRKEGQNVTLSCEQNLNHDAMYWYRQDPGQGLRLIYYSQIVNDFQKGDIAEGYSVSREKKESFPLTVTSAQKNPTAFYLCASSRQGELPQHFGDGTRLSIL.

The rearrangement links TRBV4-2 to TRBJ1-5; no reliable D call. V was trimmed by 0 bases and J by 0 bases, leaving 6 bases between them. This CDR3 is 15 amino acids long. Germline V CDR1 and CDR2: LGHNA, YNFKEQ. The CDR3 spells CASSQDQYSNQPQHF. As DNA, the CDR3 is TGTGCCAGCAGCCAAGACCAGTATAGCAATCAGCCCCAGCATTTT.

CDR3 sequence (DNA): TGTGCCAGCAGAGACACTAGCGGGGGGGTGAATGAGCAGTTCTTC. This codes for CASRDTSGGVNEQFF. This chain links TRBV5-6 with TRBJ2-1, with 13 bases that match TRBD2. V shed 5 bases and J 7 bases; nucleotides not matched to a gene: 6. Germline V gene data show CDR1 as SGHDT and CDR2 as YYEEEE. This CDR3 comprises 15 residues.

The CDR3 reads CASSLGGKDGELFF. DNA for the CDR3: TGTGCCAGCAGTTTAGGCGGGAAGGACGGGGAGCTGTTTTTT. The rearrangement links TRBV28 to TRBJ2-2; TRBD2 is a possible D gene (6 bases). Germline CDR1 is MDHEN and CDR2 is SYDVKM. V was trimmed by 2 bases and J by 7 bases, leaving 11 bases between them. This CDR3 comprises 14 residues.

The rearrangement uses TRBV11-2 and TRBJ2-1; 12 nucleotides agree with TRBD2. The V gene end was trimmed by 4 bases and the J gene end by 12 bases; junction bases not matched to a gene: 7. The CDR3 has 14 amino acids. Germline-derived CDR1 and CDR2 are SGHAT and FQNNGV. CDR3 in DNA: TGTGCCAGCAGCTCGGGACTAGCGGGTGTCGGGCAGTTCTTC. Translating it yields CASSSGLAGVGQFF.

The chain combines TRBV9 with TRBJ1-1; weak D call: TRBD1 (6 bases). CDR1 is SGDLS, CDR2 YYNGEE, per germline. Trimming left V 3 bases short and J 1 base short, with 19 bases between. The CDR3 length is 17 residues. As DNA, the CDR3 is TGTGCCAGCAGCGCCATCTCTGGGGGGGCGGGGAACACTGAAGCTTTCTTT. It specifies CASSAISGGAGNTEAFF. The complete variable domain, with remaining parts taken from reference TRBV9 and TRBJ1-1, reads DSGVTQTPKHLITATGQRVTLRCSPRSGDLSVYWYQQSLDQGLQFLIQYYNGEERAKGNILERFSAQQFPDLHSELNLSSLELGDSALYFCASSAISGGAGNTEAFFGQGTRLTVV.

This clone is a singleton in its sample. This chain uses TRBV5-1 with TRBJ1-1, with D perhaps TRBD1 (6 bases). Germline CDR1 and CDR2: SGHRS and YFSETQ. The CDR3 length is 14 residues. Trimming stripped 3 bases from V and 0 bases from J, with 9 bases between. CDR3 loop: CASSSTGMNTEAFF. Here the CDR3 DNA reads TGCGCCAGCAGCTCAACAGGGATGAACACTGAAGCTTTCTTT.